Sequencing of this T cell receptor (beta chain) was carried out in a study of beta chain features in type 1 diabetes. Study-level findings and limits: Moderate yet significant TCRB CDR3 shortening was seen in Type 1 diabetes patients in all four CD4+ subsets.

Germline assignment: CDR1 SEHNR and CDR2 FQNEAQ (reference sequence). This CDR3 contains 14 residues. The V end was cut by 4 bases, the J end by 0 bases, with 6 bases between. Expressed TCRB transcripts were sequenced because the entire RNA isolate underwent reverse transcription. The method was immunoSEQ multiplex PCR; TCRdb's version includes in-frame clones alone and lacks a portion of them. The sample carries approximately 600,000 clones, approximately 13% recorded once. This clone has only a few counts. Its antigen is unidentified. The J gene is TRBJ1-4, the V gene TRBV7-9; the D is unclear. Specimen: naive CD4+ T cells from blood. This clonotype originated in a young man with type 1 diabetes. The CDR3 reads CASSSGPTNEKLFF. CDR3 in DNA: TGTGCCAGCAGCTCTGGACCAACTAATGAAAAACTGTTTTTT.